The clone carrying this T cell receptor beta chain was found once. These data are taken from a study of OX40 agonist ivuxolimab in advanced cancers. Only in-frame clones appear in the TCRdb table, and some are missing; sequencing was by immunoSEQ multiplex PCR. The sample consists of about 76,000 clones, about 85% of them appearing once. The CDR3 has 16 amino acids. Germline V lookup: CDR1 SGHTA, CDR2 FQGNSA. V lost 3 bases to trimming and J lost 0 bases, with 12 bases between them. This chain uses TRBV7-2 with TRBJ2-1, with D tentatively TRBD1 (5 bases). Specimen: CD4+ or CD8+ T cells sorted from blood, collected in a trial of the OX40 agonist ivuxolimab. This clonotype was obtained from an adult with an advanced solid tumor such as melanoma, head and neck, liver or kidney cancer. The chain's CDR3 is CASSFTGFSSYNEQFF. DNA for the CDR3: TGTGCCAGCAGCTTCACAGGATTCAGCTCCTACAATGAGCAGTTCTTC. Supplemented by reference TRBV7-2 and TRBJ2-1, the full variable domain reads GAGVSQSPSNKVTEKGKDVELRCDPISGHTALYWYRQSLGQGLEFLIYFQGNSAPDKSGLPSDRFSAERTGGSVSTLTIQRTQQEDSAVYLCASSFTGFSSYNEQFFGPGTRLTVL.